A selection of T cell receptor beta chains follows, all from one sample in a study of cytomegalovirus exposure and HLA in healthy donors. Libraries were prepared by immunoSEQ multiplex PCR; TCRdb keeps only in-frame clonotypes and omits some of them. The sample has approximately 140,000 clones; roughly 62% are singletons. The sample comprised PBMCs. The receptors were sampled from a male donor in good health and CMV-seronegative. The CDR3 runs from the conserved cysteine through the conserved F or W. The order of the fields is CDR3 protein, CDR3 DNA, clone size, D gene, V gene, J gene. A D gene is named only where the DNA matches it firmly. Clone size is given for some rows only: seen once, a few or many times, or a class if the clone is expanded.

CDR3: CASSTHWGTVNYGYTF
DNA: TGTGCCAGTAGTACCCATTGGGGGACAGTAAACTATGGCTACACCTTC
size: NA
D: TRBD1
V: TRBV19
J: TRBJ1-2

CDR3: CASDNPEGNEQFF
DNA: TGTGCCAGCGATAATCCAGAGGGCAATGAGCAGTTCTTC
size: once
D: NA
V: TRBV5-4
J: TRBJ2-1

CDR3: CASKAASTNEKLFF
DNA: TGTGCCAGCAAGGCGGCATCAACTAATGAAAAACTGTTTTTT
size: few
D: NA
V: TRBV2
J: TRBJ1-4

CDR3: CASRPWTGSDGYTF
DNA: TGTGCCAGCAGACCGTGGACAGGGTCTGATGGCTACACCTTC
size: few
D: TRBD1
V: TRBV6-5
J: TRBJ1-2

CDR3: CASSIAPNPDTQYF
DNA: TGTGCCAGCAGTATAGCCCCCAATCCAGATACGCAGTATTTT
size: NA
D: NA
V: TRBV9
J: TRBJ2-3

CDR3: CASSPGTGENYSYTF
DNA: TGCGCCAGCAGCCCAGGGACAGGGGAGAACTATAGCTACACCTTC
size: NA
D: TRBD1
V: TRBV5-1
J: TRBJ1-2

CDR3: CASSFSSTTQETQYF
DNA: TGTGCCAGCAGCTTCTCCTCTACCACCCAAGAGACCCAGTACTTC
size: NA
D: NA
V: TRBV7-2
J: TRBJ2-5

CDR3: CASSPPGQLYEQYF
DNA: TGTGCCAGCAGTCCCCCGGGACAGCTGTACGAGCAGTACTTC
size: NA
D: TRBD1
V: TRBV6-1
J: TRBJ2-7

CDR3: CASSARLPPNYGYTF
DNA: TGTGCCAGCAGTGCCAGACTACCACCTAACTATGGCTACACCTTC
size: few
D: NA
V: TRBV6-1
J: TRBJ1-2

CDR3: CASSLLNTGELFF
DNA: TGTGCCAGCAGCCTGTTGAACACCGGGGAGCTGTTTTTT
size: NA
D: NA
V: TRBV7-2
J: TRBJ2-2

CDR3: CASSYYRGPYEQYF
DNA: TGTGCCAGCAGTTATTACAGGGGTCCCTACGAGCAGTACTTC
size: NA
D: TRBD1
V: TRBV6-5
J: TRBJ2-7

CDR3: CASSLGGGRSNEQFF
DNA: TGCGCCAGCAGCTTGGGGGGGGGACGGAGCAATGAGCAGTTCTTC
size: NA
D: TRBD2
V: TRBV5-1
J: TRBJ2-1

CDR3: CAARGADNYGYPF
DNA: TGTGCCGCCCGGGGGGCCGATAACTATGGCTACCCCTTC
size: NA
D: NA
V: TRBV28
J: TRBJ1-2

CDR3: CASSYSQQGAGGYTF
DNA: TGTGCCAGCAGTTACTCCCAACAGGGGGCAGGGGGCTACACCTTC
size: NA
D: TRBD1
V: TRBV6-5
J: TRBJ1-2

CDR3: CASSVGGFGLAAYEQYF
DNA: TGTGCCAGCAGCGTTGGGGGGTTTGGACTAGCGGCCTACGAGCAGTACTTC
size: NA
D: TRBD2
V: TRBV9
J: TRBJ2-7

CDR3: CASSLSNGELFF
DNA: TGTGCCAGCAGTTTATCTAACGGGGAGCTGTTTTTT
size: few
D: NA
V: TRBV28
J: TRBJ2-2

CDR3: CASSRTLTNEKLFF
DNA: TGTGCCAGCAGCCGGACACTCACTAATGAAAAACTGTTTTTT
size: once
D: NA
V: TRBV14
J: TRBJ1-4

CDR3: CATYSSLTSYNEQFF
DNA: TGTGCCACCTATAGCAGCCTGACCTCCTACAATGAGCAGTTCTTC
size: many
D: NA
V: TRBV10-3
J: TRBJ2-1

CDR3: CASSQDLTPGARDTQYF
DNA: TGCGCCAGCAGCCAAGATCTCACTCCCGGTGCGCGAGATACGCAGTATTTT
size: NA
D: NA
V: TRBV4-3
J: TRBJ2-3

CDR3: CAWSWGQGNEKLFF
DNA: TGTGCCTGGAGTTGGGGACAGGGGAATGAAAAACTGTTTTTT
size: NA
D: TRBD1
V: TRBV30
J: TRBJ1-4

CDR3: CASRAGTSGGEETQYF
DNA: TGTGCCAGCAGAGCCGGGACTAGCGGCGGGGAGGAGACCCAGTACTTC
size: NA
D: TRBD2
V: TRBV9
J: TRBJ2-5

CDR3: CASSIDQRQHYEQYF
DNA: TGTGCCAGCAGCATAGACCAGAGACAGCACTACGAGCAGTACTTC
size: once
D: NA
V: TRBV21-1
J: TRBJ2-7

CDR3: CASSYNRGQRSYGYTF
DNA: TGTGCCAGCAGTTACAACAGGGGCCAAAGGAGCTATGGCTACACCTTC
size: NA
D: TRBD1
V: TRBV6-6
J: TRBJ1-2

CDR3: CASSYEGSRESPLHF
DNA: TGTGCCAGCAGTTACGAAGGATCCCGGGAGTCACCCCTCCACTTT
size: NA
D: NA
V: TRBV6-6
J: TRBJ1-6

CDR3: CASSLQGTGELFF
DNA: TGTGCCAGCAGCTTACAGGGCACCGGGGAGCTGTTTTTT
size: few
D: NA
V: TRBV7-9
J: TRBJ2-2

CDR3: CASQDRGFHEQYF
DNA: TGTGCCAGCCAGGACAGGGGCTTCCACGAGCAGTACTTC
size: few
D: TRBD1
V: TRBV2
J: TRBJ2-7

CDR3: CASSVDTGNYGYTF
DNA: TGTGCCAGCAGCGTAGATACGGGGAACTATGGCTACACCTTC
size: NA
D: NA
V: TRBV9
J: TRBJ1-2

CDR3: CASSQTGRSETQYF
DNA: TGTGCCAGCAGCCAGACAGGGCGATCAGAGACCCAGTACTTC
size: NA
D: TRBD1
V: TRBV7-3
J: TRBJ2-5

CDR3: CASSLGTGVTGELFF
DNA: TGTGCCAGCAGCTTGGGAACAGGGGTAACCGGGGAGCTGTTTTTT
size: NA
D: TRBD1
V: TRBV5-6
J: TRBJ2-2

CDR3: CASSLAGVFDGYTF
DNA: TGCGCCAGCAGCTTGGCCGGGGTGTTCGATGGCTACACCTTC
size: NA
D: NA
V: TRBV5-1
J: TRBJ1-2

CDR3: CASSQGQGVGPQHF
DNA: TGTGCCAGCAGCCAAGGACAGGGTGTGGGGCCCCAGCATTTT
size: few
D: TRBD1
V: TRBV11-2
J: TRBJ1-5

CDR3: CASSVGSGVRTEAFF
DNA: TGTGCCAGCAGCGTAGGGTCAGGGGTCAGGACTGAAGCTTTCTTT
size: few
D: NA
V: TRBV9
J: TRBJ1-1

CDR3: CASSLTGTSGGARNEQFF
DNA: TGTGCCAGCAGCCTTACTGGGACTAGCGGGGGGGCCCGGAATGAGCAGTTCTTC
size: NA
D: TRBD2
V: TRBV7-9
J: TRBJ2-1

CDR3: CASTGTRDEKLFF
DNA: TGTGCCAGCACCGGGACTAGGGATGAAAAACTGTTTTTT
size: NA
D: NA
V: TRBV6-5
J: TRBJ1-4

CDR3: CASSDGTGYTF
DNA: TGTGCCAGCAGTGACGGTACGGGCTACACCTTC
size: NA
D: NA
V: TRBV6-1
J: TRBJ1-2

CDR3: CASSYTSSYEQYF
DNA: TGTGCCAGCAGTTATACGAGCTCCTACGAGCAGTACTTC
size: few
D: NA
V: TRBV28
J: TRBJ2-7

CDR3: CSVGADPNYGYTF
DNA: TGCAGCGTTGGGGCCGACCCAAACTATGGCTACACCTTC
size: few
D: NA
V: TRBV29-1
J: TRBJ1-2

CDR3: CPSSYGQGRNTEAFF
DNA: TGCCCCAGCAGCTACGGACAGGGGAGGAACACTGAAGCTTTCTTT
size: NA
D: TRBD1
V: TRBV5-1
J: TRBJ1-1

CDR3: CASGSGGGAETDTQYF
DNA: TGTGCTAGTGGTTCCGGGGGGGGCGCAGAGACAGATACGCAGTATTTT
size: NA
D: TRBD2
V: TRBV12-5
J: TRBJ2-3

CDR3: CASSELAGLQETQYF
DNA: TGTGCCAGCAGTGAACTAGCGGGGTTGCAAGAGACCCAGTACTTC
size: NA
D: TRBD2
V: TRBV6-1
J: TRBJ2-5

CDR3: CASSGTGSETQYF
DNA: TGTGCCAGCAGCGGGACAGGTTCGGAGACCCAGTACTTC
size: NA
D: TRBD1
V: TRBV2
J: TRBJ2-5

CDR3: CARGTGANTGELFF
DNA: TGTGCCAGGGGGACAGGGGCGAACACCGGGGAGCTGTTTTTT
size: NA
D: TRBD1
V: TRBV25-1
J: TRBJ2-2

CDR3: CASSIKSKSDIQYF
DNA: TGTGCCAGTAGTATAAAAAGCAAGTCGGACATTCAGTACTTC
size: few
D: NA
V: TRBV19
J: TRBJ2-4

CDR3: CASSAGQLTEAFF
DNA: TGTGCCAGCAGTGCGGGACAGCTCACTGAAGCTTTCTTT
size: NA
D: TRBD1
V: TRBV2
J: TRBJ1-1

CDR3: CASSPRTGASNEQYF
DNA: TGTGCCAGCTCACCCCGGACAGGGGCTAGCAACGAGCAGTACTTC
size: NA
D: TRBD1
V: TRBV18
J: TRBJ2-7

CDR3: CASSPLGGLYEQYF
DNA: TGTGCCAGCAGCCCCCTGGGGGGGCTGTACGAGCAGTACTTC
size: NA
D: NA
V: TRBV7-9
J: TRBJ2-7

CDR3: CASSGLGQGIYGYTF
DNA: TGTGCCAGCAGTGGTCTGGGACAGGGAATCTATGGCTACACCTTC
size: NA
D: TRBD1
V: TRBV2
J: TRBJ1-2

CDR3: CATSSTQGVYGYTF
DNA: TGTGCCACCAGCAGCACACAGGGGGTCTATGGCTACACCTTC
size: NA
D: TRBD1
V: TRBV15
J: TRBJ1-2

CDR3: CAISPGVPYQETQYF
DNA: TGTGCCATCAGCCCAGGGGTCCCTTACCAAGAGACCCAGTACTTC
size: NA
D: NA
V: TRBV10-3
J: TRBJ2-5